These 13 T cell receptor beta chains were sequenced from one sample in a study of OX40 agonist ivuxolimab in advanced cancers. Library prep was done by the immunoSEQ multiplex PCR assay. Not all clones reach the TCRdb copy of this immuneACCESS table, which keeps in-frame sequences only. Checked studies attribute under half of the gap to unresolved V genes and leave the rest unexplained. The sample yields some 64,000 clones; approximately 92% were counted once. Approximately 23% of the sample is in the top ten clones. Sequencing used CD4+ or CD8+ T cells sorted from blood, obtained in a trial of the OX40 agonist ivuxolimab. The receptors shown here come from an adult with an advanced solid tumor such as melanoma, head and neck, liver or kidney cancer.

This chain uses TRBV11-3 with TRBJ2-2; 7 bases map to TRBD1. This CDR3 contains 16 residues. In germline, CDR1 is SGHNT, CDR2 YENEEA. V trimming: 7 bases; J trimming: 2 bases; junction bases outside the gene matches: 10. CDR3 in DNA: TGTGCCAGCACTCAACCCGGGACAGATAACACCGGGGAGCTGTTTTTT. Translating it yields CASTQPGTDNTGELFF.

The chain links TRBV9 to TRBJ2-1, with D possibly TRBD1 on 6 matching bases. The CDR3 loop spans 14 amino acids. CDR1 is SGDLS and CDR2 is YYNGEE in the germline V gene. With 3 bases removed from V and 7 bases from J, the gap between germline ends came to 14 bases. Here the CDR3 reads CASSGRQAANEQFF. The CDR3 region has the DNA TGTGCCAGCAGCGGACGACAGGCTGCAAATGAGCAGTTCTTC.

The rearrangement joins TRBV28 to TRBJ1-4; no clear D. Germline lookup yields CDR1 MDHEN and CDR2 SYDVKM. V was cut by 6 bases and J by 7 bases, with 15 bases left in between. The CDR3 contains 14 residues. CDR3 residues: CASRRLAGIEKLFF. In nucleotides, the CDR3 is TGTGCCAGCAGACGCCTGGCCGGAATTGAAAAACTGTTTTTT.

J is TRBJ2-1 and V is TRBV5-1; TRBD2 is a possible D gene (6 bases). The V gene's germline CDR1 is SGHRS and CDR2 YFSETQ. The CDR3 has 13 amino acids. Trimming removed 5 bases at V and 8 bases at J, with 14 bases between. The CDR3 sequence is CASSRELADEQFF. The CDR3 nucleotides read TGCGCCAGCAGTCGGGAGTTGGCGGATGAGCAGTTCTTC.

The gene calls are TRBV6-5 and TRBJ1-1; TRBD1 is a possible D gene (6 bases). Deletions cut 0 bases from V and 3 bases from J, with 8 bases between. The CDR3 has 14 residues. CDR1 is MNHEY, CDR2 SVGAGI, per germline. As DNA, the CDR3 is TGTGCCAGCAGTTACTCGCAGGGGTACACTGAAGCTTTCTTT. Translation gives CASSYSQGYTEAFF.

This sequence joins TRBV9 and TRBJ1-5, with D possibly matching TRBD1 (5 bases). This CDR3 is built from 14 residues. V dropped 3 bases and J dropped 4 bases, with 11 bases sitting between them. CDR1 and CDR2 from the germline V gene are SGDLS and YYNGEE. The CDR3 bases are TGTGCCAGCAGCGCCACTGGGGGAAATCAGCCCCAGCATTTT. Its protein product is CASSATGGNQPQHF.

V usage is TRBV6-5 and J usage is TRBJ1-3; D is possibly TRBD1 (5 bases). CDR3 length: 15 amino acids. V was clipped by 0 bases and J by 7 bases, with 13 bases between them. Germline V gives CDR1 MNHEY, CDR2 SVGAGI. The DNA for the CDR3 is TGTGCCAGCAGTTACTCGGACGACTGGGGGAACACCATATATTTT. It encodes CASSYSDDWGNTIYF.

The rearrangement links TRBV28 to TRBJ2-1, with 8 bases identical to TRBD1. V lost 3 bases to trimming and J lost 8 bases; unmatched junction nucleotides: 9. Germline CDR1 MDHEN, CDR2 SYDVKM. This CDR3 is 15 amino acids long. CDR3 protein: CASSFPAGGTDEQFF. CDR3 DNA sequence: TGTGCCAGCAGTTTTCCGGCAGGGGGCACGGATGAGCAGTTCTTC.

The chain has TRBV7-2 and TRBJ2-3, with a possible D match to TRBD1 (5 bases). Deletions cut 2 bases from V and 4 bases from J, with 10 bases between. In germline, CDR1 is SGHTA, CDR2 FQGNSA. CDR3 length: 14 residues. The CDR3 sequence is CASSLSWGADTQYF. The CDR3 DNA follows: TGTGCCAGCAGCTTATCCTGGGGCGCAGATACGCAGTATTTT.

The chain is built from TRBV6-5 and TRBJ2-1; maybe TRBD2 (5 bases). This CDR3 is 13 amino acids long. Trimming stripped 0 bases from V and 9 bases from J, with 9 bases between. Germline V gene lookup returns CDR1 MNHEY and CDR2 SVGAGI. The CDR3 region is CASSYSMAGEQFF. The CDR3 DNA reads TGTGCCAGCAGTTACTCGATGGCGGGTGAGCAGTTCTTC.

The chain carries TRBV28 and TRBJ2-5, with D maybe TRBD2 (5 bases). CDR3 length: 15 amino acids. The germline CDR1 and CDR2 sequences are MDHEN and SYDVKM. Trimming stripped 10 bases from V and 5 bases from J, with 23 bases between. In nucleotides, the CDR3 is TGTGCCACCAAATGGGGAAGCGGAACCCCCGAGACCCAGTACTTC. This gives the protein CATKWGSGTPETQYF. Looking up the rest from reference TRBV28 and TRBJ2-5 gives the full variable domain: DVKVTQSSRYLVKRTGEKVFLECVQDMDHENMFWYRQDPGLGLRLIYFSYDVKMKEKGDIPEGYSVSREKKERFSLILESASTNQTSMYLCATKWGSGTPETQYFGPGTRLLVL.

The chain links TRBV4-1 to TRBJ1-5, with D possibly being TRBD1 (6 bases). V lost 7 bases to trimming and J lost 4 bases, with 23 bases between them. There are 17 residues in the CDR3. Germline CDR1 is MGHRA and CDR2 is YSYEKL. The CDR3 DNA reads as TGCGCCAGCAAGCCCACATTGGGGGCCTACTTGAATCAGCCCCAGCATTTT. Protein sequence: CASKPTLGAYLNQPQHF.

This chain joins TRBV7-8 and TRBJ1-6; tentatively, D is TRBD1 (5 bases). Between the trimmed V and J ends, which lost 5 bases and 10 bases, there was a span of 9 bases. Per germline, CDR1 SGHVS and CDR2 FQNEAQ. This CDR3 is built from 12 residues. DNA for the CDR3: TGTGCCAGCAGCCCAGGGTACTCACCCCTCCACTTT. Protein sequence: CASSPGYSPLHF.